Each of the 20 T cell receptor beta chains below was sequenced from the same sample in a study of blood T cell repertoires in COVID-19. Sequencing was performed with immunoSEQ multiplex PCR; in TCRdb, only in-frame clones are kept and a portion is missing. The table records around 300,000 clones, 86% of them present only once. The sequenced sample consisted of peripheral blood. The receptors come from a young woman with active or convalescent COVID-19.

This clone was counted between two and nine times. The rearrangement links TRBV6-5 to TRBJ1-2; tentatively, D is TRBD1 (5 bases). Trimming removed 6 bases at V and 8 bases at J, with 19 bases between. CDR3 length: 14 amino acids. CDR1 is MNHEY, CDR2 SVGAGI, per germline. The CDR3 DNA sequence: TGTGCCAGCAGCTACCGCGGCAGGGAGGGAGGCTACACCTTC. This gives the protein CASSYRGREGGYTF.

The CDR3 DNA sequence: TGCGCCAGCAGCCCCACCCCAGGCTCTGGGGCCAACGTCCTGACTTTC. It translates to CASSPTPGSGANVLTF. J is TRBJ2-6 and V is TRBV4-3, with D uncertain. The ends were cut back, 4 bases at V and 0 bases at J, with 10 bases in the middle. The CDR3 extends over 16 amino acids. CDR1 and CDR2 from the germline V gene are LGHNA and YSLEER.

About this clone itself: The sample has other DNA sequences that encode this CDR3 too. This rearrangement joins TRBV5-1 to TRBJ1-4, with D possibly being TRBD1 (5 bases). V was clipped by 0 bases and J by 5 bases, with 5 bases between them. This CDR3 is 13 amino acids long. Germline values: CDR1 SGHRS, CDR2 YFSETQ. The CDR3 reads CASSLAGNEKLFF. The CDR3 DNA follows: TGCGCCAGCAGCTTGGCAGGGAATGAAAAACTGTTTTTT. Variable domain in full (rest from reference TRBV5-1 and TRBJ1-4): KAGVTQTPRYLIKTRGQQVTLSCSPISGHRSVSWYQQTPGQGLQFLFEYFSETQRNKGNFPGRFSGRQFSNSRSEMNVSTLELGDSALYLCASSLAGNEKLFFGSGTQLSVL.

The chain employs TRBV9 and TRBJ2-1, with D possibly TRBD2 on 5 matching bases. The CDR3 contains 14 residues. Germline CDR1 reads SGDLS; CDR2 reads YYNGEE. The ends were cut back, 0 bases at V and 9 bases at J, with 13 bases in the middle. The CDR3 is CASSVVHSEGEQFF. DNA of the CDR3: TGTGCCAGCAGCGTAGTTCATAGCGAGGGTGAGCAGTTCTTC.

About this clone itself: The junction differs from germline at one of its ends, possibly a read error. The CDR3 is CASSYSGGEDTQYF. In DNA form, the CDR3 reads TGTGCCAGCAGCTACTCGGGAGGAGAAGATACGCAGTATTTT. The gene calls are TRBV6-5 and TRBJ2-3, with TRBD2 matching 7 bases. Germline CDR1 is MNHEY and CDR2 is SVGAGI. The CDR3 has 14 amino acids.

The rearrangement links TRBV30 to TRBJ2-5; no definite D call. The ends were cut back, 0 bases at V and 2 bases at J, with 16 bases in the middle. The CDR3 length is 16 residues. Germline CDR1 GTSNPN, CDR2 SVGIG (reference sequence). This CDR3 is CAWSVPAPGIQETQYF. Written as DNA, the CDR3 is TGTGCCTGGAGTGTTCCCGCCCCGGGTATTCAAGAGACCCAGTACTTC.

The V gene is TRBV28, the J gene TRBJ2-7, with 8 bases identical to TRBD2. V dropped 5 bases and J dropped 6; count of bases not matched to a gene: 6. Germline CDR1 MDHEN, CDR2 SYDVKM. The CDR3 runs to 13 residues. The CDR3 loop reads CASSPPLAAEQYF. The CDR3 coding sequence is TGTGCCAGCAGTCCCCCACTAGCGGCCGAGCAGTACTTC.

The rearrangement links TRBV4-3 to TRBJ2-7; 7 bases are a match to TRBD2. The CDR3 is 12 residues long. In germline, CDR1 is LGHNA, CDR2 YSLEER. J gave up 8 bases and V 5 bases, and 6 bases lay outside the gene matches. For the CDR3, the DNA is TGCGCCAGCAGCAGTAGAGCGGGACAGCAGTACTTC. Its protein is CASSSRAGQQYF.

In its sample, this clone was seen a few times. CDR3 coding DNA: TGTGCCAGCAGTGAAACAGGCAGAAACTATGGCTACACCTTC. Its protein product is CASSETGRNYGYTF. The J gene is TRBJ1-2, the V gene TRBV6-1; perhaps TRBD1 as D (5 bases). Germline V gene data show CDR1 as MNHNS and CDR2 as SASEGT. This CDR3 contains 14 residues. V shed 2 bases and J shed 2 bases, with 9 bases lying between them.

V is TRBV6-2 or TRBV6-3 and J is TRBJ1-5; TRBD1 agrees at 9 bases. J was trimmed by 2 bases and V by 6 bases; bases with no gene match: 11. This CDR3 comprises 17 residues. Germline-derived CDR1 and CDR2 are MNHEY and SVGEGT. The CDR3: CASSATGTGFRNQPQHF. The DNA of the CDR3 is TGTGCCAGCAGCGCGACCGGGACAGGGTTCCGCAATCAGCCCCAGCATTTT.

This sequence joins TRBV7-2 and TRBJ2-2; 11 bases agree with TRBD2. The CDR3 has 16 residues. V shed 3 bases and J 3 bases; nucleotides not matched to a gene: 3. Germline V lookup: CDR1 SGHTA, CDR2 FQGNSA. The DNA for the CDR3 is TGTGCCAGCAGCTTCACTAGCGGGGGTTACACCGGGGAGCTGTTTTTT. Residues: CASSFTSGGYTGELFF.

This chain connects TRBV30 to TRBJ1-1; the D gene is possibly TRBD1 (6 bases). Germline V gene lookup returns CDR1 GTSNPN and CDR2 SVGIG (reference sequence). The CDR3 has 12 amino acids. The V and J ends lost 3 bases and 5 bases respectively, with 10 bases between them. CDR3 amino acids: CAWRQGGTEAFF. The CDR3 DNA sequence: TGTGCCTGGAGACAGGGAGGGACTGAAGCTTTCTTT.

The chain joins TRBV5-6 to TRBJ1-5; TRBD1 aligns across 9 bases. Looked up from germline, CDR1 is SGHDT and CDR2 is YYEEEE. The V segment lost 4 bases and the J segment 7 bases; nucleotides outside the gene matches: 6. The CDR3 sequence is 14 residues long. CDR3 in DNA: TGTGCCAGCAGCCACGGGACAGGGCTGCAGCCCCAGCATTTT. Translating it yields CASSHGTGLQPQHF.

This clone was recorded many times. This chain uses TRBV9 with TRBJ1-5; the match to TRBD1 covers 8 bases. Germline trimming cut 0 bases from V and 7 bases from J; bases unmatched to any gene: 6. This CDR3 has 15 residues. Germline assignment: CDR1 SGDLS and CDR2 YYNGEE. Written as DNA, the CDR3 is TGTGCCAGCAGCGTAGGAGGACAGGGTTGGCAGCCCCAGCATTTT. This sequence encodes CASSVGGQGWQPQHF.

The chain recombines TRBV19 with TRBJ1-2; D remains unclear. With 3 bases removed from V and 0 bases from J, the gap between germline ends came to 11 bases. Germline CDR1 LNHDA, CDR2 SQIVND (reference sequence). This CDR3 spans 15 amino acids. The DNA of the CDR3 is TGTGCCAGTAGTATTAGACACAGATCTAACTATGGCTACACCTTC. Translated: CASSIRHRSNYGYTF.

CDR3: CARSFYEGTGRDTEAFF. In DNA form, the CDR3 reads TGTGCCAGATCCTTTTACGAGGGGACAGGGAGGGACACTGAAGCTTTCTTT. The genes are TRBV7-5 and TRBJ1-1; no DNA check was done on the table's D call, TRBD1. TRBV7-5 is marked as a pseudogene. The CDR3 is 17 residues long.

The chain's CDR3 is CASSLASSGAETQYF. The CDR3, as DNA: TGCGCCAGCAGCTTGGCCTCTAGTGGGGCAGAGACCCAGTACTTC. The chain uses TRBV5-1 and TRBJ2-5; TRBD1 is a possible D gene (5 bases). V lost 0 bases and J lost 4, with 13 bases in between. Germline-derived CDR1 and CDR2 are SGHRS and YFSETQ. The CDR3 has 15 amino acids.

The V and J genes are TRBV19 and TRBJ2-1; perhaps TRBD2 as D (7 bases). Germline loops: CDR1 LNHDA, CDR2 SQIVND (reference sequence). The germline V and J ends were trimmed by 4 bases and 12 bases, with 25 bases remaining between them. The CDR3 is 16 amino acids. The CDR3 region is CASSNPGGGSIRGQFF. CDR3 DNA: TGTGCCAGTAGTAACCCGGGGGGCGGGTCCATTCGCGGGCAGTTCTTC.

The V call is TRBV19, the J call TRBJ1-1; D is uncertain. The CDR3 extends over 16 amino acids. Trimming cost V 3 bases and J 0 bases, with 14 bases left between them. Germline loops: CDR1 LNHDA, CDR2 SQIVND (reference sequence). CDR3 amino acids: CASSIRSRGMNTEAFF. CDR3 bases: TGTGCCAGTAGTATTCGGTCTCGGGGTATGAACACTGAAGCTTTCTTT.

The chain is built from TRBV7-9 and TRBJ1-3; the D gene is possibly TRBD1 (6 bases). Germline V gene sequence: CDR1 SEHNR, CDR2 FQNEAQ (reference sequence). This CDR3 is built from 16 residues. Trimming pared 5 bases from V and 0 bases from J, leaving 14 bases between. CDR3 coding DNA: TGTGCCAGCAGCACTCGACAGGCTAGCTCTGGAAACACCATATATTTT. Encoded protein: CASSTRQASSGNTIYF.